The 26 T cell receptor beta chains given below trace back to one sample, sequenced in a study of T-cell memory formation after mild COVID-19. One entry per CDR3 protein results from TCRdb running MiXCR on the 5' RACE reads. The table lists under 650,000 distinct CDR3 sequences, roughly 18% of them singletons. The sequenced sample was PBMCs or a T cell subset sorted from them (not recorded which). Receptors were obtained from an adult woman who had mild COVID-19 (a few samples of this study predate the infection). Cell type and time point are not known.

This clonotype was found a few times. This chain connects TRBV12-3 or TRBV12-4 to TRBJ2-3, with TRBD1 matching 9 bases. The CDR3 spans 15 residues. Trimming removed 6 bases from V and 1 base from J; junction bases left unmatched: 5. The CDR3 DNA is TGTGCCAGCAGGGTGGGACAGGGAGGCACAGATACGCAGTATTTT. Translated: CASRVGQGGTDTQYF.

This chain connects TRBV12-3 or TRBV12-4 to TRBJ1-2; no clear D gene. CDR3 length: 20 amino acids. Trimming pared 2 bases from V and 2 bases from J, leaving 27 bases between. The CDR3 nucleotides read TGTGCCAGCAGTTTATCTTTGAGAATAAATCTCCTCCGACGGAACTATGGCTACACCTTC. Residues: CASSLSLRINLLRRNYGYTF.

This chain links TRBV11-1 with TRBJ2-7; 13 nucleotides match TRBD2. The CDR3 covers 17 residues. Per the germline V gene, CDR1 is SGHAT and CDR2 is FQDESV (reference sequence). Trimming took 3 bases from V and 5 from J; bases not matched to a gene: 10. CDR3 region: CASSFGLAGVEWNEQYF. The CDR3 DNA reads TGTGCCAGCAGCTTCGGACTAGCGGGAGTTGAGTGGAACGAGCAGTACTTC.

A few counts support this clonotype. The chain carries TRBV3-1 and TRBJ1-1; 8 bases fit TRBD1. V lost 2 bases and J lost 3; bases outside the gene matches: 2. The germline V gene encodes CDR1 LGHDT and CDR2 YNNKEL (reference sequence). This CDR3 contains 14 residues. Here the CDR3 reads CASSQRDRYTEAFF. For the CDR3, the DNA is TGTGCCAGCAGCCAAAGGGACAGGTACACTGAAGCTTTCTTT.

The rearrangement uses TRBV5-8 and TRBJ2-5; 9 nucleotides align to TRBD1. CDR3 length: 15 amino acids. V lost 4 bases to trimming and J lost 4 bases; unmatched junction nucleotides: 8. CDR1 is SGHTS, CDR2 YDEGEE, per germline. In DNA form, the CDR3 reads TGTGCCAGCAGCATCGGGACAGGGAGTCGAGAGACCCAGTACTTC. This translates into CASSIGTGSRETQYF.

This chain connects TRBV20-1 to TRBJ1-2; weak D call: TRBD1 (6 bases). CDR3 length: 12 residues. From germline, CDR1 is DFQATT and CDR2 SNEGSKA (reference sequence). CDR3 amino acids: CRAGAGYYGYTF. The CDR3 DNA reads TGCAGGGCAGGGGCCGGATACTATGGCTACACCTTC.

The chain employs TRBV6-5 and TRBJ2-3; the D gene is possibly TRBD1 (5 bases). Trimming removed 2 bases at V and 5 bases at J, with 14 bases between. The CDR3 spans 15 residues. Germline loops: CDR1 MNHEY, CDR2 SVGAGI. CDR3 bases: TGTGCCAGCAGTTACGAGGCCAGGGTTGGAGATACGCAGTATTTT. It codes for CASSYEARVGDTQYF.

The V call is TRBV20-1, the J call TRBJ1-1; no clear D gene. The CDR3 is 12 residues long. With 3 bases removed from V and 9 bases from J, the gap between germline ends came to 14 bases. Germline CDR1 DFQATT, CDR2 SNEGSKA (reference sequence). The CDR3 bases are TGCAGTGCTAGTTGGGCAGCGATACAAGCTTTCTTT. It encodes CSASWAAIQAFF.

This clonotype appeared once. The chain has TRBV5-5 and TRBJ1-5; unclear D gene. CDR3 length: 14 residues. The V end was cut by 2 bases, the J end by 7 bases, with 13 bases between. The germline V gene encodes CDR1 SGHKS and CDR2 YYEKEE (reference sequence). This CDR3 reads CASSFTPSGQPQHF. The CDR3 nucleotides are TGTGCCAGCAGCTTCACCCCTTCCGGACAGCCCCAGCATTTT.

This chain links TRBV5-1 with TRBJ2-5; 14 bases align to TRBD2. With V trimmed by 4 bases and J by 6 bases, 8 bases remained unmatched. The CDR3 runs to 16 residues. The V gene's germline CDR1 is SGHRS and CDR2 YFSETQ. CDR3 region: CASSRLGLAGVKTQYF. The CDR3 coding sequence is TGCGCCAGCAGCCGCTTGGGACTAGCGGGAGTAAAGACCCAGTACTTC. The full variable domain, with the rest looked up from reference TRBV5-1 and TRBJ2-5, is KAGVTQTPRYLIKTRGQQVTLSCSPISGHRSVSWYQQTPGQGLQFLFEYFSETQRNKGNFPGRFSGRQFSNSRSEMNVSTLELGDSALYLCASSRLGLAGVKTQYFGPGTRLLVL.

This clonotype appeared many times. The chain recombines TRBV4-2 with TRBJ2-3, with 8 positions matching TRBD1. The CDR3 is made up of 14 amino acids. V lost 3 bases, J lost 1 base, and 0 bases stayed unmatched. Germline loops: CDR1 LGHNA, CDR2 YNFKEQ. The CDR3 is CASSQDRGTDTQYF. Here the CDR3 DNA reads TGTGCCAGCAGCCAGGACAGGGGCACAGATACGCAGTATTTT.

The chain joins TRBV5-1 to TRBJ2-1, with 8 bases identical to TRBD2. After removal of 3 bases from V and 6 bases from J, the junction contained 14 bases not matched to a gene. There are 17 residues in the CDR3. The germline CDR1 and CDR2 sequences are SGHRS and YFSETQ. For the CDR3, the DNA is TGCGCCAGCAGCTCCCAGACTAGCGCCTTTATCCCCAATGAGCAGTTCTTC. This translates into CASSSQTSAFIPNEQFF. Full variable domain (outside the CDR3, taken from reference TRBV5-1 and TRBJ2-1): KAGVTQTPRYLIKTRGQQVTLSCSPISGHRSVSWYQQTPGQGLQFLFEYFSETQRNKGNFPGRFSGRQFSNSRSEMNVSTLELGDSALYLCASSSQTSAFIPNEQFFGPGTRLTVL.

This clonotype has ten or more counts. The CDR3 here is CSARPGQNTGELFF. CDR3 nucleotide sequence: TGCAGTGCTAGACCGGGGCAGAACACCGGGGAGCTGTTTTTT. The chain joins TRBV20-1 to TRBJ2-2; perhaps D is TRBD1 or TRBD2 (5 bases each). Deletions cut 2 bases from V and 1 base from J, with 8 bases between. Germline CDR1 and CDR2: DFQATT and SNEGSKA (reference sequence). The CDR3 has 14 amino acids.

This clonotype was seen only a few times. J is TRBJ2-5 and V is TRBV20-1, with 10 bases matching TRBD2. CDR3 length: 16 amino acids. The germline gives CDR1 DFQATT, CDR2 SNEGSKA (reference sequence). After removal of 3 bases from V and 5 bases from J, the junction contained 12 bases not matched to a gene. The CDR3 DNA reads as TGCAGTGCTAGTCGTACCAAGCGGGAGGGCCGGGAGACCCAGTACTTC. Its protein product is CSASRTKREGRETQYF.

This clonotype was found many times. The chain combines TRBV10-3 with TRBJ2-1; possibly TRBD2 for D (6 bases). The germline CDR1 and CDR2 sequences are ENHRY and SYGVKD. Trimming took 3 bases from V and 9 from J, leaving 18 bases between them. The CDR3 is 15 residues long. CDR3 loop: CAISDFRIGSSEQFF. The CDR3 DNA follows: TGTGCCATCAGTGACTTCCGCATCGGGAGTAGTGAGCAGTTCTTC.

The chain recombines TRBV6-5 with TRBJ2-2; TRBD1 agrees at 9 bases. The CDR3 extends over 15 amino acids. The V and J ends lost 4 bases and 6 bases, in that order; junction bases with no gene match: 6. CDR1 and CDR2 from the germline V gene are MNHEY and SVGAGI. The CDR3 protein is CASSWGQGLAGELFF. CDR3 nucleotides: TGTGCCAGCAGTTGGGGACAGGGACTTGCCGGGGAGCTGTTTTTT.

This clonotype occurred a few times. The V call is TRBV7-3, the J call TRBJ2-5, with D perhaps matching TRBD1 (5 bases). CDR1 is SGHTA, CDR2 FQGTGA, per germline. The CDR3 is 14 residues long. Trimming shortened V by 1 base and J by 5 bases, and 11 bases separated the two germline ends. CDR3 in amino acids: CASSLSGAPETQYF. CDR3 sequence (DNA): TGTGCCAGCAGCTTAAGTGGGGCCCCGGAGACCCAGTACTTC.

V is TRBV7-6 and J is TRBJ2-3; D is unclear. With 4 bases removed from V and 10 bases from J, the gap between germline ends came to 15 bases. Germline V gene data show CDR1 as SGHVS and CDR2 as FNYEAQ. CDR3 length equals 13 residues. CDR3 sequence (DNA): TGTGCCAGCAGCTGGAATAGTTGGGGATCGCAGTATTTT. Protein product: CASSWNSWGSQYF.

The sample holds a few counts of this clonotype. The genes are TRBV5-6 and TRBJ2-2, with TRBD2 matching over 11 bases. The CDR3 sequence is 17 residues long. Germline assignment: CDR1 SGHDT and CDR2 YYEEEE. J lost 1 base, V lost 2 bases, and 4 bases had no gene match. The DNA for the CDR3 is TGTGCCAGCAGCTTACTTCTAGCGGGAGGGAACACCGGGGAGCTGTTTTTT. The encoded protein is CASSLLLAGGNTGELFF.

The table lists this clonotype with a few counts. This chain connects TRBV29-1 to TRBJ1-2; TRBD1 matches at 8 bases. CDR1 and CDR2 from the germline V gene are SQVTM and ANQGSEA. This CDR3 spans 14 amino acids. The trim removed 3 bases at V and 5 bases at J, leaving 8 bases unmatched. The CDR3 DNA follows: TGCAGCGTTGAGGCACTGGACAGGGCATATGGCTACACCTTC. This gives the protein CSVEALDRAYGYTF.

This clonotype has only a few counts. CDR3 amino acids: CASSSGRGLIFGEQFF. CDR3 DNA sequence: TGTGCCAGTAGTAGCGGTCGAGGACTAATCTTTGGTGAGCAGTTCTTC. The rearrangement uses TRBV19 and TRBJ2-1; TRBD2 is a possible D gene (6 bases). The CDR3 totals 16 residues. CDR1 LNHDA and CDR2 SQIVND come from the germline V gene (reference sequence). V was pared by 4 bases and J by 9 bases, with 22 bases between.

CDR3 nucleotide sequence: TGTGCCAGTAGCCGGACAGGAGCCGGCCCGGTTGGATCTGGCTACACCTTC. This codes for CASSRTGAGPVGSGYTF. The chain has TRBV19 and TRBJ1-2, with 7 bases identical to TRBD1. The CDR3 totals 17 residues. The germline V gene encodes CDR1 LNHDA and CDR2 SQIVND (reference sequence). Trimming cost V 6 bases and J 7 bases; bases outside gene matches: 20.

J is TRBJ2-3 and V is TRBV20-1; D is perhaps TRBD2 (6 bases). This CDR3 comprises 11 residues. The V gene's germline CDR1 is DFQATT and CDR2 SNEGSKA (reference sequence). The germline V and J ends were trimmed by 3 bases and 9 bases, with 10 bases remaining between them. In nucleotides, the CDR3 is TGCAGTGCTAGTACTGCGGGGACGCAGTATTTT. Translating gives CSASTAGTQYF.

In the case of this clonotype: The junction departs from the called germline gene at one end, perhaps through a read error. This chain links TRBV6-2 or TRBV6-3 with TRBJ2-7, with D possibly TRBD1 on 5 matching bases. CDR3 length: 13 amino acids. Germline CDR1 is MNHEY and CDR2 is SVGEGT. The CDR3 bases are TGTGTCAGCAGTTACCTAGGGGTACGCGAGCAGTACTTC. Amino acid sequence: CVSSYLGVREQYF.

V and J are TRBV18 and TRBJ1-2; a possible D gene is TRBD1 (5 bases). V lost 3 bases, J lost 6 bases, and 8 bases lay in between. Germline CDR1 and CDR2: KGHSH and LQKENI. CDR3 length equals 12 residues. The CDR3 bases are TGTGCCAGCTCACCGGGACTGGATGGCTACACCTTC. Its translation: CASSPGLDGYTF.

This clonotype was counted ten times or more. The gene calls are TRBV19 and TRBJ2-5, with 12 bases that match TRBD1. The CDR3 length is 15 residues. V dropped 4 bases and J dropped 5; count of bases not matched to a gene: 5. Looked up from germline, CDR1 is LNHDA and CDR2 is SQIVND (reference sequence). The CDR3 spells CASSTGTGGGETQYF. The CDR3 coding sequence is TGTGCCAGTAGTACCGGGACAGGGGGCGGTGAGACCCAGTACTTC.